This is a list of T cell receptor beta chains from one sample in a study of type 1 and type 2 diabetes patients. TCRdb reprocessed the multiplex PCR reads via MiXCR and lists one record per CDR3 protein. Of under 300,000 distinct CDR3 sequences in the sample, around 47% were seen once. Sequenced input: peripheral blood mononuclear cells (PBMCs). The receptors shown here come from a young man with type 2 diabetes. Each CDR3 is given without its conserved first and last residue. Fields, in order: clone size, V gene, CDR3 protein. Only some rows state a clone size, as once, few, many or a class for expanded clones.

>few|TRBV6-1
ASSEFRDRDTDTQY
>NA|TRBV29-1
SGTGDSNTEAF
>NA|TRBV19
ASSTDRSYEQY
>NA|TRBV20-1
SARSPGTGNYEQY
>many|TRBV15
ATSRGPGRDEQY
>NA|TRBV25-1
ASSDNGGVDYGYT
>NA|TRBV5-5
ASSSQGNGANVLT
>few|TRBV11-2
ASSLDPQGATYEQY
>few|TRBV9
ASSLLPHSYEQY
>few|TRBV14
ASSQVGNTIY
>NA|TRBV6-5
ASSKPGQLYGYT